The 30 T cell receptor beta chains below were found in one sample sequenced in a study of shared clonotypes between healthy human individuals. Repertoires were generated with immunoSEQ multiplex PCR, while TCRdb's copy carries only in-frame clones and drops some. The table shows about 480,000 clones, with approximately 79% occurring only once. The sequenced sample consisted of PBMCs. These TCRs come from a woman aged 40 to 50 in good health. Some clones in this sample may be carry-over from other donors' samples.

The chain joins TRBV5-1 to TRBJ2-7, with D perhaps matching TRBD1 or TRBD2 (5 bases each). Trimming took off 4 bases at V and 5 bases at J, with 19 bases between the two ends. Germline lookup yields CDR1 SGHRS and CDR2 YFSETQ. The CDR3 spans 15 residues. This CDR3 reads CASSLDRDGLDEQYF. Here the CDR3 DNA reads TGCGCCAGCAGCCTAGACCGGGACGGCCTCGACGAGCAGTACTTC.

This chain links TRBV28 with TRBJ2-1; unclear D gene. Deletions cut 2 bases from V and 6 bases from J, with 5 bases between. The V gene's germline CDR1 is MDHEN and CDR2 SYDVKM. The CDR3 runs to 12 residues. CDR3 in amino acids: CASSLRPNEQFF. The CDR3 region has the DNA TGTGCCAGCAGTTTAAGGCCCAATGAGCAGTTCTTC.

This clone has only a few counts. The chain uses TRBV5-1 and TRBJ2-2; D gene ambiguous. V lost 0 bases and J lost 6, with 9 bases in between. Germline lookup yields CDR1 SGHRS and CDR2 YFSETQ. This CDR3 comprises 14 residues. The CDR3 loop is CASSLASESGELFF. The CDR3 DNA reads TGCGCCAGCAGCTTGGCCTCTGAGTCCGGGGAGCTGTTTTTT.

The chain has TRBV7-8 and TRBJ2-1; D unclear. Per germline, CDR1 SGHVS and CDR2 FQNEAQ. V lost 1 base to trimming and J lost 0 bases, with 16 bases between them. The CDR3 extends over 18 amino acids. The DNA for the CDR3 is TGTGCCAGCAGCTTAGGGACCCGGCGTACAGACTCCTACAATGAGCAGTTCTTC. The encoded protein is CASSLGTRRTDSYNEQFF.

For this clone: A clone one base away is much larger, so this may be a read error. Other DNA sequences from this sample encode an identical CDR3 as well. The chain joins TRBV30 to TRBJ2-3; no firm D call. Trimming took off 1 base at V and 0 bases at J, with 2 bases between the two ends. This CDR3 contains 12 residues. From germline, CDR1 is GTSNPN and CDR2 SVGIG (reference sequence). The CDR3 DNA is TGTGCCTGGAGTGGTAGCACAGATACGCAGTATTTT. Translation gives CAWSGSTDTQYF.

The V call is TRBV13, the J call TRBJ2-3; TRBD2 agrees at 8 bases. V dropped 0 bases and J dropped 1; count of bases not matched to a gene: 3. The CDR3 is made up of 16 amino acids. Germline V gene data show CDR1 as PRHDT and CDR2 as FYEKMQ (reference sequence). The CDR3 coding sequence is TGTGCCAGCAGCTTAGGCGCGGGAGGAGGCACAGATACGCAGTATTTT. As protein: CASSLGAGGGTDTQYF.

The genes are TRBV5-8 and TRBJ1-1; D is perhaps TRBD1 (6 bases). CDR1 SGHTS and CDR2 YDEGEE come from the germline V gene. Trimming removed 4 bases from V and 0 bases from J, with 19 bases in between. The CDR3 has 17 residues. In nucleotides, the CDR3 is TGTGCCAGCAGCCCTGGAGGGGGATCCCATTTGAACACTGAAGCTTTCTTT. Amino acid sequence: CASSPGGGSHLNTEAFF.

The chain couples TRBV9 to TRBJ2-3, with D perhaps TRBD1 (6 bases). The germline gives CDR1 SGDLS, CDR2 YYNGEE. V lost 3 bases and J 6 bases, leaving 14 bases between the germline ends. This CDR3 is built from 14 residues. The CDR3 region is CASSDRTASDTQYF. Here the CDR3 DNA reads TGTGCCAGCAGCGATCGGACAGCGAGCGATACGCAGTATTTT.

The chain recombines TRBV18 with TRBJ2-1; 9 bases map to TRBD1. Per germline, CDR1 KGHSH and CDR2 LQKENI. This CDR3 has 15 residues. Germline trimming cut 5 bases from V and 8 bases from J; bases unmatched to any gene: 10. CDR3 sequence: CASSSGTGYYDEQFF. CDR3 in DNA: TGTGCCAGCTCATCCGGGACAGGGTATTACGATGAGCAGTTCTTC.

This sequence joins TRBV7-2 and TRBJ1-1; the D is unclear. The V gene lost 1 base and the J gene lost 1 base, with 7 bases spanning the gap. Germline V lookup: CDR1 SGHTA, CDR2 FQGNSA. The CDR3 loop spans 14 amino acids. The CDR3 here is CASSLDSPNTEAFF. The CDR3 region has the DNA TGTGCCAGCAGCTTAGACAGTCCGAACACTGAAGCTTTCTTT.

CDR3 sequence: CASSLPLGDYGYTF. CDR3 nucleotides: TGTGCCAGCAGCTTACCCCTTGGGGACTATGGCTACACCTTC. This chain connects TRBV5-6 to TRBJ1-2; the D is unclear. V was shortened by 2 bases and J by 3 bases, with 11 bases between the two germline ends. This CDR3 comprises 14 residues. Germline lookup yields CDR1 SGHDT and CDR2 YYEEEE.

This sequence joins TRBV11-2 and TRBJ2-3; possible D gene TRBD2, 6 bases. The CDR3 spans 19 residues. The ends were cut back, 8 bases at V and 3 bases at J, with 30 bases in the middle. Per the germline V gene, CDR1 is SGHAT and CDR2 is FQNNGV. The CDR3 protein is CASSTRGSGVIFGTDTQYF. In DNA, the CDR3 is TGTGCCAGCTCCACCCGGGGGTCTGGAGTTATTTTCGGAACAGATACGCAGTATTTT.

CDR3 coding DNA: TGCAGCGTTGAAGGGCAGGGGGCTCCAGATACGCAGTATTTT. The encoded protein is CSVEGQGAPDTQYF. The chain is built from TRBV29-1 and TRBJ2-3; TRBD1 matches at 8 bases. V shed 1 base and J 4 bases; nucleotides not matched to a gene: 4. Germline V CDR1 and CDR2: SQVTM, ANQGSEA. The CDR3 length is 14 residues.

V and J are TRBV6-5 and TRBJ1-2; D remains unclear. The CDR3 covers 12 residues. Germline V CDR1 and CDR2: MNHEY, SVGAGI. Trimming stripped 5 bases from V and 4 bases from J, with 8 bases between. The CDR3 region is CASSTDLYGYTF. CDR3 nucleotide sequence: TGTGCCAGCAGTACGGACCTCTATGGCTACACCTTC.

The chain is built from TRBV10-3 and TRBJ2-7; 8 bases match TRBD1. Germline values: CDR1 ENHRY, CDR2 SYGVKD. V shed 4 bases, J shed 7 bases, and the junction held 15 bases outside the gene matches. The CDR3 contains 16 residues. The DNA for the CDR3 is TGTGCCATCAGTGCAACCGCGACAGGGGTGTCGAGGGAGCAGTACTTC. Encoded protein: CAISATATGVSREQYF.

The chain combines TRBV7-9 with TRBJ1-2; 9 bases fit TRBD1. The V gene end was trimmed by 5 bases and the J gene end by 4 bases; junction bases not matched to a gene: 8. The CDR3 extends over 15 amino acids. Germline CDR1 SEHNR, CDR2 FQNEAQ (reference sequence). CDR3 sequence reads: CASSETGGTSYGYTF. The CDR3, as DNA: TGTGCCAGCAGCGAAACAGGGGGCACTAGCTATGGCTACACCTTC.

The chain recombines TRBV6-4 with TRBJ1-5; 8 bases are shared with TRBD1. Germline assignment: CDR1 MRHNA and CDR2 SNTAGT. The CDR3 spans 14 residues. V trimming: 6 bases; J trimming: 7 bases; junction bases outside the gene matches: 8. CDR3 sequence (DNA): TGTGCCAGCAGCTCCTCAGGGGGCGAACAGCCCCAGCATTTT. Translated, it gives CASSSSGGEQPQHF.

This clone was observed a handful of times. The chain employs TRBV30 and TRBJ2-5; 7 bases fit TRBD2. There are 14 residues in the CDR3. Germline trimming cut 1 base from V and 5 bases from J; bases unmatched to any gene: 7. CDR1 and CDR2 (germline): GTSNPN, SVGIG (reference sequence). The CDR3 protein is CAWSGGGSSETQYF. As DNA, the CDR3 is TGTGCCTGGAGTGGGGGCGGGAGTTCGGAGACCCAGTACTTC.

The CDR3: CASSLAGGTTTGELFF. In DNA, the CDR3 is TGCGCCAGCAGCTTGGCGGGAGGGACCACCACCGGGGAGCTGTTTTTT. This chain links TRBV5-1 with TRBJ2-2; 8 nucleotides agree with TRBD2. With 0 bases clipped from V and 4 bases from J, the junction kept 5 bases outside the gene matches. CDR1 and CDR2 (germline): SGHRS, YFSETQ. The CDR3 contains 16 residues.

The rearrangement joins TRBV10-3 to TRBJ1-1, with D perhaps TRBD1 (5 bases). V was cut by 2 bases and J by 3 bases, with 7 bases left in between. CDR1 ENHRY and CDR2 SYGVKD come from the germline V gene. The CDR3 is 13 residues long. The CDR3 region is CAISEVRDTEAFF. DNA for the CDR3: TGTGCCATCAGTGAGGTCAGGGACACTGAAGCTTTCTTT.

The V call is TRBV5-5, the J call TRBJ1-5, with D maybe TRBD1 (6 bases). CDR3 length: 14 residues. Trimming cost V 4 bases and J 7 bases, with 15 bases left between them. CDR1 and CDR2 (germline): SGHKS, YYEKEE (reference sequence). The CDR3 loop is CASSMRGRGQPQHF. The DNA for the CDR3 is TGTGCCAGCAGCATGAGGGGGAGGGGGCAGCCCCAGCATTTT.

For this clone: A single base separates this from a much larger clone, so it may be a read error. Additional DNA sequences in this sample encode the identical CDR3. V is TRBV7-9 and J is TRBJ2-3, with no clear D. V was trimmed by 3 bases and J by 3 bases, leaving 1 base between them. From germline, CDR1 is SEHNR and CDR2 FQNEAQ (reference sequence). The CDR3 has 11 residues. The CDR3 DNA sequence: TGTGCCAGCAGCTTTACAGATACGCAGTATTTT. It encodes CASSFTDTQYF.

The chain couples TRBV28 to TRBJ1-5, with 8 nucleotides matching TRBD1. The CDR3 is 11 residues long. Losses at the gene ends were 5 bases for V and 11 bases for J; bases not matched to a gene: 2. Germline loops: CDR1 MDHEN, CDR2 SYDVKM. The CDR3 DNA follows: TGTGCCAGCAGTGGGGGACAGGCCCAGCATTTT. Translation gives CASSGGQAQHF.

Details on this clone: The junction departs from germline at one end; a sequencing error may be responsible. Different DNA sequences within this sample yield the same CDR3. This chain joins TRBV7-3 and TRBJ2-2, with TRBD1 as a possible D gene (5 bases). Germline V gives CDR1 SGHTA, CDR2 FQGTGA. The CDR3 has 14 residues. CDR3 in amino acids: CASSRAGNPGELFF. The CDR3 DNA sequence: TGTGCCAGCAGCCGAGCAGGGAACCCCGGGGAGCTGTTTTTT.

The CDR3 bases are TGTGCCAGAAGCTTGGAAGGGCTCCAGACCAATGAGCAGTTCTTC. Protein: CARSLEGLQTNEQFF. The chain recombines TRBV5-3 with TRBJ2-1; D is unresolved. TRBV5-3 is identified as an open reading frame with a role that is uncertain. CDR3 length: 15 amino acids. The V and J ends lost 0 bases and 6 bases respectively, with 13 bases between them.

The sample holds a few counts of this clone. J is TRBJ1-1 and V is TRBV9; D ambiguous. Germline loops: CDR1 SGDLS, CDR2 YYNGEE. This CDR3 has 14 amino acids. The ends were cut back, 3 bases at V and 4 bases at J, with 13 bases in the middle. CDR3 coding DNA: TGTGCCAGCAGCGCTTCAGTGGTGGGCACTGAAGCTTTCTTT. Its translation: CASSASVVGTEAFF.

This chain uses TRBV7-2 with TRBJ1-5; D is ambiguous. CDR3 length: 19 residues. Germline V gene lookup returns CDR1 SGHTA and CDR2 FQGNSA. V shed 5 bases and J shed 3 bases, with 26 bases lying between them. CDR3 amino acids: CASSARPAPGPDYNQPQHF. The DNA of the CDR3 is TGTGCCAGCAGCGCGCGCCCGGCCCCCGGACCCGATTACAATCAGCCCCAGCATTTT.

The J gene is TRBJ2-5, the V gene TRBV28; tentatively, D is TRBD2 (6 bases). The CDR3 covers 14 residues. V lost 2 bases to trimming and J lost 7 bases, with 14 bases between them. Germline CDR1 reads MDHEN; CDR2 reads SYDVKM. The CDR3 spells CASSLAGLLRTQYF. Written as DNA, the CDR3 is TGTGCCAGCAGTTTAGCGGGGCTACTGAGGACCCAGTACTTC. The complete variable domain, with remaining parts taken from reference TRBV28 and TRBJ2-5, reads DVKVTQSSRYLVKRTGEKVFLECVQDMDHENMFWYRQDPGLGLRLIYFSYDVKMKEKGDIPEGYSVSREKKERFSLILESASTNQTSMYLCASSLAGLLRTQYFGPGTRLLVL.

The chain combines TRBV11-3 with TRBJ2-2, with 7 bases fitting TRBD2. The CDR3 covers 14 residues. Trimming at V came to 5 bases and at J to 7 bases, leaving 7 bases not matched to a gene. The germline V gene encodes CDR1 SGHNT and CDR2 YENEEA. This CDR3 is CASSLAARGGELFF. The CDR3 nucleotides read TGTGCCAGCAGCCTAGCGGCGCGGGGCGGGGAGCTGTTTTTT.

This chain connects TRBV7-9 to TRBJ1-1; TRBD1 might be the D (5 bases). Germline CDR1 SEHNR, CDR2 FQNEAQ (reference sequence). The germline V and J ends were trimmed by 7 bases and 4 bases, with 10 bases remaining between them. The CDR3 spans 12 residues. The CDR3 DNA follows: TGTGCCAGCATTGGGGGGAGCACTGAAGCTTTCTTT. Translation: CASIGGSTEAFF.